These T cell receptor beta chains were read from a single sample in a study of identical twins. TCRdb re-derived calls from the 5' RACE reads in MiXCR, one entry per CDR3 protein. Of just under 550,000 distinct CDR3 sequences detected, 12% to 15% appear once; the ten largest clones hold about 0.47%. A further study also used this sample, focusing on yellow fever vaccine responses in identical twins.

Sequenced input: CD4+ T cells sorted from blood. The receptors originated from a young woman in good health. The CDR3 runs from the conserved cysteine through the conserved F or W. D genes are given only for firm matches. Clone size is given for some rows only: seen once, a few or many times, or a class if the clone is expanded.

J | D | size | V | DNA | CDR3
TRBJ1-2 | - | - | TRBV14 | TGTGCCAGCAGCCAAGCCGGAGGGGGGCATGGGGGCTACACCTTC | CASSQAGGGHGGYTF
TRBJ2-1 | - | few | TRBV20-1 | TGCAGTGCAACAGACCCAAGCTCCTACAATGAGCAGTTCTTC | CSATDPSSYNEQFF
TRBJ1-1 | - | few | TRBV4-1 | TGCGCCAGCAGCCAAGGCACAGTGATGAACACTGAAGCTTTCTTT | CASSQGTVMNTEAFF
TRBJ2-7 | - | few | TRBV28 | TGTGCCAGCATAAGGCTGGGTTTGGGTGAGCAGTACTTC | CASIRLGLGEQYF
TRBJ2-2 | - | few | TRBV9 | TGTGCCAGCAGCGTACGTGGGGGTACGGAGAACACCGGGGAGCTGTTTTTT | CASSVRGGTENTGELFF
TRBJ2-4 | - | few | TRBV16 | TGTGCCAGCAGCCAATATGTTCAAACTTACAAAAACATTCAGTACTTC | CASSQYVQTYKNIQYF
TRBJ2-3 | - | - | TRBV6-2/TRBV6-3 | TGTGCCAGCAGTCAACTTCGCGATACGCAGTATTTT | CASSQLRDTQYF
TRBJ2-6 | - | - | TRBV5-6 | TGTGCCAGCAGCTCCCCGGGTATCGGGGTCGGGGCCCACGTCCTGACTTTC | CASSSPGIGVGAHVLTF
TRBJ2-5 | - | few | TRBV25-1 | TGTGCCAGCAGTGAATATAAAGGGGTCGAGACCCAGTACTTC | CASSEYKGVETQYF
TRBJ2-7 | TRBD2 | few | TRBV15 | TGTGCCACCAGCATACTTAGCGGGAGTTGGGACGAGCAGTACTTC | CATSILSGSWDEQYF
TRBJ2-2 | - | few | TRBV25-1 | TGTGCCAGCAGTGAACAGGGGTCGGGAGACACCGGGGAGCTGTTTTTT | CASSEQGSGDTGELFF
TRBJ2-1 | TRBD2 | - | TRBV9 | TGTGCCAGCAGCGCACTTAGCGGGACCTCGAAGAATGAGCAGTTCTTC | CASSALSGTSKNEQFF
TRBJ2-2 | - | few | TRBV7-2 | TGTGCCAGCCTCGGACAACCCTTGACCGGGGAGCTGTTTTTT | CASLGQPLTGELFF
TRBJ2-3 | TRBD2 | - | TRBV24-1 | TGTGCCACCAGTGCGGCGACTAGCGGACTATCCACAGATACGCAGTATTTT | CATSAATSGLSTDTQYF
TRBJ1-2 | TRBD1 | few | TRBV6-6 | TGTGCCAGCACTTGGGACAGAGCTGAGGGCTACACCTTC | CASTWDRAEGYTF
TRBJ2-3 | - | few | TRBV29-1 | TGCAGCGTTGACAAGAGCACAGATACGCAGTATTTT | CSVDKSTDTQYF
TRBJ1-1 | TRBD1 | few | TRBV5-1 | TGCGCCAGCAGCTTCCGGGACAGGACTGAAGCTTTCTTT | CASSFRDRTEAFF
TRBJ2-1 | - | many | TRBV12-3/TRBV12-4 | TGTGCCAGCAGTTTACAGGGCGTAAATTTGGGGAATGAGCAGTTCTTC | CASSLQGVNLGNEQFF
TRBJ2-2 | TRBD2 | - | TRBV12-3/TRBV12-4 | TGTGCCAGCACCGGACTAGCGACGAACACCGGGGAGCTGTTTTTT | CASTGLATNTGELFF
TRBJ2-5 | TRBD1 | - | TRBV15 | TGTGCCACCAGCAGAGGACAGGGATTCGAAGAGACCCAGTACTTC | CATSRGQGFEETQYF
TRBJ2-1 | TRBD2 | few | TRBV7-3 | TGTGCCAGCAGCTTAACGGGGCTAGCGGGTGCCTCCTACAATGAGCAGTTCTTC | CASSLTGLAGASYNEQFF
TRBJ2-5 | TRBD2 | - | TRBV28 | TGTGCCAGCAATCGGGGCTGGGGGCTAGCGGGAGTACAAGAGACCCAGTACTTC | CASNRGWGLAGVQETQYF